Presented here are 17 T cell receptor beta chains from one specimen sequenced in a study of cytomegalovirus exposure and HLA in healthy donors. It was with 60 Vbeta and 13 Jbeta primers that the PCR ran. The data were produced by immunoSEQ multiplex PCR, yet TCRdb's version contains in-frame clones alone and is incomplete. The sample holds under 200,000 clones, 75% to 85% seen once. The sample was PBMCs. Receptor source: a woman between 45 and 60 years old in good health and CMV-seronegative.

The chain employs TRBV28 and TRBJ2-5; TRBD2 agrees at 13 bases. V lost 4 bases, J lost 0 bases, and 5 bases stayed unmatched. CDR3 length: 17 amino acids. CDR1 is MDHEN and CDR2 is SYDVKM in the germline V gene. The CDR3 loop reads CASSSGTSGDYQETQYF. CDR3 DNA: TGTGCCAGCAGTTCCGGGACTAGCGGGGACTACCAAGAGACCCAGTACTTC.

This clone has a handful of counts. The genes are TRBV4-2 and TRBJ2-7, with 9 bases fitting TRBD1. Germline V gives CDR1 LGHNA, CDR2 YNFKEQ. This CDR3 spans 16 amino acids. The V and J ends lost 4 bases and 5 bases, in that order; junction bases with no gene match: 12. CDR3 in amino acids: CASSPIQDRGVHEQYF. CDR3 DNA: TGTGCCAGCAGCCCGATCCAGGACAGGGGAGTCCACGAGCAGTACTTC.

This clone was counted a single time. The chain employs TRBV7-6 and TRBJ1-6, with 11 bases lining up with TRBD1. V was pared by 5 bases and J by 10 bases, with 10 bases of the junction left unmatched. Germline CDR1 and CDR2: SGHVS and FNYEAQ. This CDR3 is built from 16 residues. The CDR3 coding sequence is TGTGCCAGCAGCACCACGGGACAGGGGGTTAACTCACCCCTCCACTTT. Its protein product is CASSTTGQGVNSPLHF.

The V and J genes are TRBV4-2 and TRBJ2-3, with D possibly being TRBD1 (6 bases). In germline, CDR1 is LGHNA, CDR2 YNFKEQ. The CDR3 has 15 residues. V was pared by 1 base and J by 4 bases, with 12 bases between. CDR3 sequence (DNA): TGTGCCAGCAGCCAAGCACAGGGTGCCTCAGATACGCAGTATTTT. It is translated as CASSQAQGASDTQYF.

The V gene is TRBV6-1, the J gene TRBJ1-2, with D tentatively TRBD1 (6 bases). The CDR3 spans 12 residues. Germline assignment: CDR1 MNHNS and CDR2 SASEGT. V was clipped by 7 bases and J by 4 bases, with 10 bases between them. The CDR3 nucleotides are TGTGCCAGCACACAGGGTGTCTATGGCTACACCTTC. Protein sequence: CASTQGVYGYTF.

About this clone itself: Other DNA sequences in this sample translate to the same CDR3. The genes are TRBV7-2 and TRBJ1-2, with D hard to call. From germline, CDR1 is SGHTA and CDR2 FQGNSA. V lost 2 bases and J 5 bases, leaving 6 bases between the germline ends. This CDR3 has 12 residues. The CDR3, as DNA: TGTGCCAGCAGCTTATCGGGATATGGCTACACCTTC. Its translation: CASSLSGYGYTF.

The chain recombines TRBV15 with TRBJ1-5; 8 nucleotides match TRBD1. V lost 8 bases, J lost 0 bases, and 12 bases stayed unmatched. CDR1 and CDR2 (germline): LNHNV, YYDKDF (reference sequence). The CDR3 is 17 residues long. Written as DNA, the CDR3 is TGTGCCACCCGTTCCGACAGGGGTACCAATAGCAATCAGCCCCAGCATTTT. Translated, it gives CATRSDRGTNSNQPQHF.

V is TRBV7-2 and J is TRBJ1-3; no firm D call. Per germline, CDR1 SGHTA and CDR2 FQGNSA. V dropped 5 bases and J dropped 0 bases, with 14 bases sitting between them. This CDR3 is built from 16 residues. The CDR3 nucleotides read TGTGCCAGCAGCCTCCAGGCCTCGAGCTCTGGAAACACCATATATTTT. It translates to CASSLQASSSGNTIYF.

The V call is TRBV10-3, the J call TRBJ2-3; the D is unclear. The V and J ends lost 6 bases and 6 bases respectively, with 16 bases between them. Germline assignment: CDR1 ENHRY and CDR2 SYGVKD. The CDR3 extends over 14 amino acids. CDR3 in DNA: TGTGCCATCAGCTCTCTTCCTCCCCCGGATACGCAGTATTTT. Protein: CAISSLPPPDTQYF.

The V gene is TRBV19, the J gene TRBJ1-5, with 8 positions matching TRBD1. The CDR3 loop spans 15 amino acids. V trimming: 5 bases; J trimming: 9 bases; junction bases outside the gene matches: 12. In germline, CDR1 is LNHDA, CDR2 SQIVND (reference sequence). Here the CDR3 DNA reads TGTGCCAGTAGTGTCGACAGGGGTCACCTCGGGCCCCAGCATTTT. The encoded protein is CASSVDRGHLGPQHF.

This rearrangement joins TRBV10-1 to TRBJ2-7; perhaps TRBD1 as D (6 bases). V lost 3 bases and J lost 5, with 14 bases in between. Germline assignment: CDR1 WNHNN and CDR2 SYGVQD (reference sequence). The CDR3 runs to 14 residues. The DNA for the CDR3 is TGCGCCAGCAGTGACAGGACAGCCCCTCACGAGCAGTACTTC. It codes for CASSDRTAPHEQYF.

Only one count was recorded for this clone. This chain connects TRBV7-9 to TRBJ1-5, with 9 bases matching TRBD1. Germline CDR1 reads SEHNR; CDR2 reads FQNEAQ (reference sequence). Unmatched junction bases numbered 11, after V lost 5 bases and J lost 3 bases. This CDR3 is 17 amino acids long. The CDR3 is CASSPTGGNLFNQPQHF. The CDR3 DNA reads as TGTGCCAGCAGCCCTACAGGGGGCAATTTGTTCAATCAGCCCCAGCATTTT.

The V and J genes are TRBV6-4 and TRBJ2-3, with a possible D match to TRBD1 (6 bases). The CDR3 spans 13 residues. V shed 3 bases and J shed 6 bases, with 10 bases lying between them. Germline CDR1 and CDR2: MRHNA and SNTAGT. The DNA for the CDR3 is TGTGCCAGCAGTGAACAGGGCCGGGATACGCAGTATTTT. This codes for CASSEQGRDTQYF.

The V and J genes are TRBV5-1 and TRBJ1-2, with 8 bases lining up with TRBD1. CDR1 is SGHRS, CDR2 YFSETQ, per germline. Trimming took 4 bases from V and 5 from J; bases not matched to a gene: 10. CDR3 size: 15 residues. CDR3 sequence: CASSTGQGEGYGYTF. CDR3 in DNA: TGCGCCAGCAGCACCGGACAGGGTGAGGGATATGGCTACACCTTC.

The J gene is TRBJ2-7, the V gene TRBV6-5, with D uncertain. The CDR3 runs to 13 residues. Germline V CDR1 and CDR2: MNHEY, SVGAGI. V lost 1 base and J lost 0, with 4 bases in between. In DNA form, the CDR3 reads TGTGCCAGCAGTTACTACGGCTCCTACGAGCAGTACTTC. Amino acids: CASSYYGSYEQYF.

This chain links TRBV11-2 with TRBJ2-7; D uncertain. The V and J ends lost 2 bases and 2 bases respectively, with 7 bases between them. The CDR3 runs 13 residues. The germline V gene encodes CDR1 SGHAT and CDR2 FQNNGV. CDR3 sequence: CASSLMETYEQYF. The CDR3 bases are TGTGCCAGCAGCTTAATGGAGACCTACGAGCAGTACTTC.

The CDR3 loop is CASSVGYSGNTIYF. Here the CDR3 DNA reads TGCGCCAGCAGCGTCGGGTACTCTGGAAACACCATATATTTT. The rearrangement joins TRBV5-1 to TRBJ1-3; D is unresolved. The germline V gene has CDR1 SGHRS and CDR2 YFSETQ. CDR3 length equals 14 residues. V gave up 4 bases and J gave up 0 bases, with 8 bases separating them.